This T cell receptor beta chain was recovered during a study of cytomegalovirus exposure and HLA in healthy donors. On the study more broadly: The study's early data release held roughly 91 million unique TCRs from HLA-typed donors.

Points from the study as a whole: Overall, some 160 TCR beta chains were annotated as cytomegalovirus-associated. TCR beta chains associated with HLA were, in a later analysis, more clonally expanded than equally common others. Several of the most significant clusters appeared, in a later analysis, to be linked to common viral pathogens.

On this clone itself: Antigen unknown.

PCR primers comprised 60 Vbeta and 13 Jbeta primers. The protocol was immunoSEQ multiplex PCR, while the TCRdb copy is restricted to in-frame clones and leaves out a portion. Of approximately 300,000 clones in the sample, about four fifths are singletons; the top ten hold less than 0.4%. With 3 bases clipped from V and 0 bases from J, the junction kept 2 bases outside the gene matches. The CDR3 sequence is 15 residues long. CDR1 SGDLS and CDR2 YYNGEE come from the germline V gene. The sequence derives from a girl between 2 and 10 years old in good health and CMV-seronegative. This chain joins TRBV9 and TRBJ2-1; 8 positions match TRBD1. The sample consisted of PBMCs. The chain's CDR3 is CASSAGGDSYNEQFF. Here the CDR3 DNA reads TGTGCCAGCAGCGCAGGGGGCGACTCCTACAATGAGCAGTTCTTC.